This T cell receptor beta chain comes out of a study of technical replicates of blood from a few donors. This clone was picked up a small number of times. The germline V gene encodes CDR1 SGHNT and CDR2 YYREEE (reference sequence). With 5 bases clipped from V and 4 bases from J, the junction kept 11 bases outside the gene matches. This CDR3 contains 15 residues. Clones were read by immunoSEQ multiplex PCR, and TCRdb kept only the in-frame ones, dropping some. The table includes more than 45,000 clones, roughly 91% detected once. The TCR comes from a human donor in good health. Some clones in this sample may be carry-over from other donors' samples. This chain links TRBV5-4 with TRBJ1-1; 7 nucleotides line up with TRBD1. The sample was PBMCs. The CDR3 nucleotides read TGTGCCAGCAGTGTCACAGGGGTTGGGACCACTGAAGCTTTCTTT. Translating it yields CASSVTGVGTTEAFF.